This T cell receptor beta chain originates from a study of beta chain features in type 1 diabetes. Study outcomes and limitations: The study left unresolved whether HLA type influences TCRB rearrangement. Shorter TCRB CDR3s, moderately but significantly so, marked every one of the four CD4+ subsets in Type 1 diabetes patients.

Counting both end residues, the CDR3 totals 14 amino acids. Germline-derived CDR1 and CDR2 are MNHNY and SVGAGI (reference sequence). Of the isolated RNA, all was reverse transcribed, and so the sequenced material was expressed TCRB transcripts. The assay was immunoSEQ multiplex PCR, and TCRdb's table has in-frame clones only and misses some. The top ten hold over 0.008% of the sample, which has 350,000 to 400,000 clones, over 9.5% seen once. Sorting based on CD45RO/CCR7/CD25/CD127/CD95/CD27 separated CD4+ naive, central memory, regulatory and stem cell-like memory cells. This clone came up a few times. Its specificity is not known. The conserved phenylalanine or tryptophan normally closing the CDR3 is absent here, so this likely arose from a read error. Because the CDR3's place on the DNA is in doubt, the DNA is left out and the CDR3 is given as listed by TCRdb.

Sample: naive CD4+ T cells from blood. The receptor's source is a young woman with type 1 diabetes. This chain links TRBV6-6 with TRBJ1-2; TRBD1 was called by the table and not checked on the DNA. CDR3 region: CASSYSGQPSGLGI.